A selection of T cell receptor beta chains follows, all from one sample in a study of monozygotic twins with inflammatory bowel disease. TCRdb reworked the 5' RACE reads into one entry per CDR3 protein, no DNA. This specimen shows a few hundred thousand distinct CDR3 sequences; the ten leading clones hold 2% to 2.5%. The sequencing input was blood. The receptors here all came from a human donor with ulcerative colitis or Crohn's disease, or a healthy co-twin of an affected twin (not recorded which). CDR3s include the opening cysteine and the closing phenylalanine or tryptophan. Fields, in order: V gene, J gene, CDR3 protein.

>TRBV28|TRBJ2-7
CASSFPGQLTEQYF
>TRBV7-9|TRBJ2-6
CASSLGQGGAGANVLTF
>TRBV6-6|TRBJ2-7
CASSYSIGRGYF
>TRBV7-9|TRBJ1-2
CASSNDKDLYGYTF
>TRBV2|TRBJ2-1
CASSERVSYNEQFF
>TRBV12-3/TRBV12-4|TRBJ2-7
CASSREAGERYEQYF
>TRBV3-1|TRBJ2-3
CASSQDGTGNTQYF
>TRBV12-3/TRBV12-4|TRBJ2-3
CASSSGTSGGGRTDTQYF
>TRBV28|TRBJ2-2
CASSLPTSAGELFF
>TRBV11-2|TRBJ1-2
CASSHYRGQGYGYTF
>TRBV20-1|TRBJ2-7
CSARPLRDKYYEQYF